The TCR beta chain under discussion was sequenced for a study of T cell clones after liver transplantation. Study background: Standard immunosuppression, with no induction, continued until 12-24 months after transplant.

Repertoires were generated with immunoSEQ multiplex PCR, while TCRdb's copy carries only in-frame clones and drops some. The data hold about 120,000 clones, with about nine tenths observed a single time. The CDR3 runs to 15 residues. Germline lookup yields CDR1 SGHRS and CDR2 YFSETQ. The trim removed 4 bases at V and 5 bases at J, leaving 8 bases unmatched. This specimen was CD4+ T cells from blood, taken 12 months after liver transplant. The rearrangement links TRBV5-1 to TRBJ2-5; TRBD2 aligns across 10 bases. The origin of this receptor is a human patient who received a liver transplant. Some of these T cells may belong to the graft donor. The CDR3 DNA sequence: TGCGCCAGCAGCAATAGCGGGAGGACGGAGGAGACCCAGTACTTC. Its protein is CASSNSGRTEETQYF.